Below, 23 T cell receptor beta chains from the same sample are listed, as sequenced in a study of blood T cell repertoires in COVID-19. TCRdb keeps only in-frame clones here, not all; method: immunoSEQ multiplex PCR. Of approximately 150,000 clones in the sample, 80% to 90% were seen once. Sequencing was carried out using peripheral blood. Receptor source: a man in his 60s with active or convalescent COVID-19.

This chain links TRBV29-1 with TRBJ2-7; D might be TRBD2 (5 bases). The germline gives CDR1 SQVTM, CDR2 ANQGSEA. Trimming removed 3 bases at V and 0 bases at J, with 6 bases between. CDR3 length: 12 residues. The CDR3 region is CSVEGSSYEQYF. CDR3 bases: TGCAGCGTTGAGGGGAGCTCCTACGAGCAGTACTTC.

V is TRBV3-1 (or the pseudogene TRBV3-2) and J is TRBJ1-5, with D maybe TRBD1 (6 bases). Germline CDR1 reads LGHDT; CDR2 reads YNNKEL (reference sequence). The ends were cut back, 0 bases at V and 6 bases at J, with 15 bases in the middle. The CDR3 is 16 amino acids. The CDR3: CASSQEWGQGGQPQHF. The CDR3 DNA sequence: TGTGCCAGCAGCCAAGAATGGGGGCAAGGTGGTCAGCCCCAGCATTTT.

This sequence joins TRBV25-1 and TRBJ2-2, with a tentative D call TRBD1 (6 bases). The V end lost 7 bases, the J end lost 6 bases, and 24 bases lay between the germline ends. CDR1 MGHDK and CDR2 SYGVNS come from the germline V gene. The CDR3 runs to 17 residues. The CDR3 DNA is TGTGCCAGCACGAGAACCGGGACACCTGGAGTGGCCGGGGAGCTGTTTTTT. Protein product: CASTRTGTPGVAGELFF.

The gene calls are TRBV18 and TRBJ1-6, with a tentative D call TRBD1 (6 bases). Germline lookup yields CDR1 KGHSH and CDR2 LQKENI. The CDR3 contains 14 residues. V lost 8 bases to trimming and J lost 0 bases, with 8 bases between them. CDR3 sequence (DNA): TGTGCCAGCGGACAGAGCTCCTATAATTCACCCCTCCACTTT. It encodes CASGQSSYNSPLHF.

This rearrangement joins TRBV5-5 to TRBJ2-5; TRBD1 might be the D (5 bases). Per germline, CDR1 SGHKS and CDR2 YYEKEE (reference sequence). The CDR3 covers 13 residues. Trimming took 2 bases from V and 7 from J, leaving 12 bases between them. The CDR3 coding sequence is TGTGCCAGCAGCTTTCCCAGGGAAGGGACCCAGTACTTC. It specifies CASSFPREGTQYF.

This clone was seen just once. The V call is TRBV10-2, the J call TRBJ2-1; D is undetermined. Trimming cost V 4 bases and J 0 bases, with 10 bases left between them. There are 15 residues in the CDR3. From germline, CDR1 is WSHSY and CDR2 SAAADI. This CDR3 is CASSASSSSYNEQFF. Here the CDR3 DNA reads TGCGCCAGCAGTGCCTCAAGTAGCTCCTACAATGAGCAGTTCTTC.

The V call is TRBV28, the J call TRBJ2-7; 13 bases align to TRBD2. Germline CDR1 and CDR2: MDHEN and SYDVKM. This CDR3 is built from 15 residues. The trim removed 10 bases at V and 4 bases at J, leaving 10 bases unmatched. The CDR3 sequence: CATLGLAGVTYEQYF. CDR3 sequence (DNA): TGTGCCACCCTCGGACTAGCGGGAGTCACATACGAGCAGTACTTC.

The V and J genes are TRBV6-2 or TRBV6-3 and TRBJ1-6, with D hard to call. Germline CDR1 is MNHEY and CDR2 is SVGEGT. There are 13 residues in the CDR3. V dropped 6 bases and J dropped 14 bases, with 17 bases sitting between them. CDR3 sequence (DNA): TGTGCCAGCAGCCGGGCCCGATTGCCTACCCTCCACTTT. It yields the protein CASSRARLPTLHF.

This clone was found once. CDR3 sequence: CASSLALAGALNEQFF. In nucleotides, the CDR3 is TGCGCCAGCAGCTTGGCCCTAGCGGGAGCTCTTAATGAGCAGTTCTTC. The rearrangement uses TRBV5-1 and TRBJ2-1; the match to TRBD2 covers 10 bases. V lost 0 bases to trimming and J lost 7 bases; unmatched junction nucleotides: 7. Per the germline V gene, CDR1 is SGHRS and CDR2 is YFSETQ. The length of the CDR3 is 16 residues.

V is TRBV19 and J is TRBJ1-2; 9 bases map to TRBD1. The CDR3 spans 15 residues. Germline trimming cut 3 bases from V and 6 bases from J; bases unmatched to any gene: 8. Germline V CDR1 and CDR2: LNHDA, SQIVND (reference sequence). CDR3 residues: CASSMPGQGENGYTF. The CDR3 nucleotides read TGTGCCAGTAGTATGCCGGGACAGGGAGAAAATGGCTACACCTTC.

This sequence joins TRBV5-1 and TRBJ2-1, with a tentative D call TRBD2 (5 bases). Germline V CDR1 and CDR2: SGHRS, YFSETQ. The CDR3 sequence is 13 residues long. The V and J ends lost 4 bases and 4 bases respectively, with 9 bases between them. The CDR3 protein is CASSVGSYNEQFF. For the CDR3, the DNA is TGCGCCAGCAGCGTGGGGAGTTACAATGAGCAGTTCTTC.

This clone showed up many times. This rearrangement joins TRBV4-3 to TRBJ2-2; 7 nucleotides match TRBD2. CDR3 length: 17 amino acids. Germline V gene lookup returns CDR1 LGHNA and CDR2 YSLEER. The trim removed 0 bases at V and 4 bases at J, leaving 8 bases unmatched. For the CDR3, the DNA is TGCGCCAGCAGCCAAGAGGGAGGGGACCCAAGCACCGGGGAGCTGTTTTTT. This translates into CASSQEGGDPSTGELFF.

This chain uses TRBV19 with TRBJ2-7; D is uncertain. V dropped 5 bases and J dropped 3 bases, with 8 bases sitting between them. The germline gives CDR1 LNHDA, CDR2 SQIVND (reference sequence). The CDR3 runs to 12 residues. The CDR3 spells CASSGRHYEQYF. The CDR3 bases are TGTGCCAGTAGTGGCAGGCACTACGAGCAGTACTTC. The variable domain in full, with the rest retrieved from reference TRBV19 and TRBJ2-7, is DGGITQSPKYLFRKEGQNVTLSCEQNLNHDAMYWYRQDPGQGLRLIYYSQIVNDFQKGDIAEGYSVSREKKESFPLTVTSAQKNPTAFYLCASSGRHYEQYFGPGTRLTVT.

This chain links TRBV29-1 with TRBJ1-5; 7 positions agree with TRBD1. From germline, CDR1 is SQVTM and CDR2 ANQGSEA. This CDR3 has 13 residues. V trimming: 5 bases; J trimming: 3 bases; junction bases outside the gene matches: 4. The CDR3 DNA sequence: TGCAGCGTTACTACAGGGGTCAATCAGCCCCAGCATTTT. This translates into CSVTTGVNQPQHF.

This clone was recorded only once. The CDR3 sequence: CASSLAGSIYEQYF. The DNA for the CDR3 is TGTGCCAGCAGTTTAGCGGGATCGATCTACGAGCAGTACTTC. The chain recombines TRBV27 with TRBJ2-7; TRBD2 might be the D (6 bases). CDR1 is MNHEY, CDR2 SMNVEV, per germline (reference sequence). The CDR3 totals 14 residues. The germline V and J ends were trimmed by 2 bases and 3 bases, with 11 bases remaining between them.

V and J are TRBV6-5 and TRBJ2-2; D perhaps matches TRBD1 (5 bases). The CDR3 sequence is 15 residues long. The V end lost 5 bases, the J end lost 7 bases, and 17 bases lay between the germline ends. Germline values: CDR1 MNHEY, CDR2 SVGAGI. The CDR3 region is CASSPRVQGSGELFF. The CDR3 DNA reads TGTGCCAGCAGTCCCCGGGTCCAGGGCAGCGGGGAGCTGTTTTTT.

The V gene is TRBV3-1 (or the pseudogene TRBV3-2), the J gene TRBJ1-1; the D gene is possibly TRBD1 (6 bases). The CDR3 is made up of 15 amino acids. With 4 bases removed from V and 4 bases from J, the gap between germline ends came to 16 bases. Germline V gene sequence: CDR1 LGHDT, CDR2 YNNKEL (reference sequence). Here the CDR3 reads CASSRKTGVGTEAFF. Here the CDR3 DNA reads TGTGCCAGCAGCCGAAAGACAGGCGTCGGCACTGAAGCTTTCTTT.

The genes are TRBV5-1 and TRBJ1-2; 8 nucleotides line up with TRBD1. The CDR3 sequence is 15 residues long. After removal of 4 bases from V and 3 bases from J, the junction contained 8 bases not matched to a gene. Looked up from germline, CDR1 is SGHRS and CDR2 is YFSETQ. CDR3 in DNA: TGCGCCAGCAGCGGGAGGACAGGGCGGGACTATGGCTACACCTTC. It specifies CASSGRTGRDYGYTF.

This chain links TRBV6-5 with TRBJ2-7; D is unresolved. The ends were cut back, 6 bases at V and 2 bases at J, with 8 bases in the middle. Germline V gene lookup returns CDR1 MNHEY and CDR2 SVGAGI. There are 12 residues in the CDR3. CDR3 in DNA: TGTGCCAGCAGGGCAAAAGCCTACGAGCAGTACTTC. Translation gives CASRAKAYEQYF.

The J gene is TRBJ1-6, the V gene TRBV6-1; TRBD1 matches at 10 bases. Trimming removed 3 bases from V and 9 bases from J; junction bases left unmatched: 14. From germline, CDR1 is MNHNS and CDR2 SASEGT. The CDR3 consists of 18 residues. Written as DNA, the CDR3 is TGTGCCAGCAGTGATGGGACAGGGGTTTATCGCCTTATTTCACCCCTCCACTTT. Translation: CASSDGTGVYRLISPLHF.

The chain recombines TRBV7-3 with TRBJ1-2; TRBD1 matches at 8 bases. Trimming at V came to 4 bases and at J to 5 bases, leaving 3 bases not matched to a gene. In germline, CDR1 is SGHTA, CDR2 FQGTGA. This CDR3 spans 13 amino acids. The DNA for the CDR3 is TGTGCCAGCAGCTCTACAGGGGGATATGGCTACACCTTC. Translation gives CASSSTGGYGYTF.

The CDR3 nucleotides are TGTGCCGGTACCCAGGGGGCCAGCACTGAAGCTTTCTTT. This translates into CAGTQGASTEAFF. This sequence joins TRBV18 and TRBJ1-1, with 8 bases lining up with TRBD1. The CDR3 totals 13 residues. Germline CDR1 is KGHSH and CDR2 is LQKENI. J gave up 4 bases and V 11 bases, and 9 bases lay outside the gene matches.

V and J are TRBV20-1 and TRBJ1-5, with TRBD1 matching over 9 bases. The V segment lost 3 bases and the J segment 1 base; nucleotides outside the gene matches: 10. This CDR3 has 17 amino acids. Per germline, CDR1 DFQATT and CDR2 SNEGSKA (reference sequence). The DNA of the CDR3 is TGCAGTGCTAGTGGGAGTCCCGGGACAGGGAGCAATCAGCCCCAGCATTTT. It yields the protein CSASGSPGTGSNQPQHF.